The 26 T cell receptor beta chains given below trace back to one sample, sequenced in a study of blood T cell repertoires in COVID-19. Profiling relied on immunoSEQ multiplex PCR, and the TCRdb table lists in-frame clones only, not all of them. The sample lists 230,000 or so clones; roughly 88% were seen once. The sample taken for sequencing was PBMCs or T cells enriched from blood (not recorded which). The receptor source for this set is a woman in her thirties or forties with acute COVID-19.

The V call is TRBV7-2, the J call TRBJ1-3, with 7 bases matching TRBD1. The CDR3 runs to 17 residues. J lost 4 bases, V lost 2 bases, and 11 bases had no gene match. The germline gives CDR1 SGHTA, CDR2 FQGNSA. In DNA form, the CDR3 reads TGTGCCAGCAGCTTAACCTCCCGAGGGGGCCCCGGAAACACCATATATTTT. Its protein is CASSLTSRGGPGNTIYF.

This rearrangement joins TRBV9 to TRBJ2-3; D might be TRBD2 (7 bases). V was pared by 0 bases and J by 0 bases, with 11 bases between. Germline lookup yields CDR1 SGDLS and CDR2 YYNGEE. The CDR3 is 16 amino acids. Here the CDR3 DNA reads TGTGCCAGCAGCGTAGCTAGCGGACAGAGCACAGATACGCAGTATTTT. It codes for CASSVASGQSTDTQYF.

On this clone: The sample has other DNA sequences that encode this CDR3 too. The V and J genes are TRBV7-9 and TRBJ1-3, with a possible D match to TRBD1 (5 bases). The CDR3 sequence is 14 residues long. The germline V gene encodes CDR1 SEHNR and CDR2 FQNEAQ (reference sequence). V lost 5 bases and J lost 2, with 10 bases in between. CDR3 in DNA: TGTGCCAGCAGCCTGGCGGGGGCTGGAAACACCATATATTTT. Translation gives CASSLAGAGNTIYF.

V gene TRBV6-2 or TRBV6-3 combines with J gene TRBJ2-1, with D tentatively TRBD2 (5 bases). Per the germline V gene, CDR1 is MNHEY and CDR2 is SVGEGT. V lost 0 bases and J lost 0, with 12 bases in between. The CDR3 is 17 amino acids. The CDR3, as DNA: TGTGCCAGCAGTTACTCTAAGCGGTCGAGCTCCTACAATGAGCAGTTCTTC. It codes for CASSYSKRSSSYNEQFF.

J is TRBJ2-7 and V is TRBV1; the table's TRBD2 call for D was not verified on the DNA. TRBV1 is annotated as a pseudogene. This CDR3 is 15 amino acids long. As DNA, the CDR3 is TGCACCAGCAGCCGAGGACTCGCCCTAGCCTACGAGCAGTACGTC. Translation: CTSSRGLALAYEQYV.

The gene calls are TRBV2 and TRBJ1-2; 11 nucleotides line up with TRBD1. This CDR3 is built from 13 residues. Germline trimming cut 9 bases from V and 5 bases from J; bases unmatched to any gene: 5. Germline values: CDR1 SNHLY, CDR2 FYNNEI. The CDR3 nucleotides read TGTGCCAGAAAGGGACAGGGGGGGTATGGCTACACCTTC. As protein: CARKGQGGYGYTF.

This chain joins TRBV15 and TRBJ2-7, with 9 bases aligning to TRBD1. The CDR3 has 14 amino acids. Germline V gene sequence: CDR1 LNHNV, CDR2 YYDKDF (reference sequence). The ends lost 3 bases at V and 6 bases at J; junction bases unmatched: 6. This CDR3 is CATSRPGTGREQYF. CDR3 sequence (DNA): TGTGCCACCAGCAGGCCCGGGACAGGGCGCGAGCAGTACTTC.

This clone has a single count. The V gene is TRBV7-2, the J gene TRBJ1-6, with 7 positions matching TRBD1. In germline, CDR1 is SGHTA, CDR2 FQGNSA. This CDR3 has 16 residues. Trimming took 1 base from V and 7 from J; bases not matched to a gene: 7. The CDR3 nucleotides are TGTGCCAGCAGCTTAGGGGCGGGACAGCCAAATTCACCCCTCCACTTT. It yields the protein CASSLGAGQPNSPLHF.

The CDR3 bases are TGCGCCAGCAGCTTGGTAGCGGGACGAGGGGACGGGGAGCTGTTTTTT. This gives the protein CASSLVAGRGDGELFF. V is TRBV5-1 and J is TRBJ2-2; 8 nucleotides align to TRBD2. V was pared by 0 bases and J by 7 bases, with 8 bases of the junction left unmatched. CDR1 and CDR2 from the germline V gene are SGHRS and YFSETQ. The CDR3 spans 16 residues.

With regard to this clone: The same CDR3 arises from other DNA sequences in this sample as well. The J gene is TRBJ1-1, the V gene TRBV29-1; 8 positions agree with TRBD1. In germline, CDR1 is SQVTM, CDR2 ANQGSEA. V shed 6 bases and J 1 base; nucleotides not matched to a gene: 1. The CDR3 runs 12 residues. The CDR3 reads CSVGTGNTEAFF. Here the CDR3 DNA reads TGCAGCGTGGGGACAGGGAACACTGAAGCTTTCTTT.

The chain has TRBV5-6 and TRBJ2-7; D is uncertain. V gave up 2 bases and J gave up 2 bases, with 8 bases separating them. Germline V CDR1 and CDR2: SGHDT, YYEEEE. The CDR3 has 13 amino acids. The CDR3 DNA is TGTGCCAGCAGCTTTGCTCGGGCCTACGAGCAGTACGTC. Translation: CASSFARAYEQYV.

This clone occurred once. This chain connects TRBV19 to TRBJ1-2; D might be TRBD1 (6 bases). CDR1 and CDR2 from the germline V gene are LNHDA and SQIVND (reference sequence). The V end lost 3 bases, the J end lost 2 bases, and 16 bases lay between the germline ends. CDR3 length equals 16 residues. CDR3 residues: CASSILLRGPNYGYTF. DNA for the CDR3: TGTGCCAGTAGTATCCTCCTCAGGGGTCCGAACTATGGCTACACCTTC.

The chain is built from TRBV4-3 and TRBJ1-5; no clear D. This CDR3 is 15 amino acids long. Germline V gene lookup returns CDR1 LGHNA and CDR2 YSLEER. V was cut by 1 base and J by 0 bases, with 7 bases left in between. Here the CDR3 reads CASSQAVYSNQPQHF. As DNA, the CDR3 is TGCGCCAGCAGCCAAGCCGTCTATAGCAATCAGCCCCAGCATTTT.

The CDR3 DNA follows: TGTGCCTGGAGCTCGAGGGCGGCCATGAACACTGAAGCTTTCTTT. It is translated as CAWSSRAAMNTEAFF. The chain links TRBV30 to TRBJ1-1; D gene uncertain. V was clipped by 3 bases and J by 0 bases, with 14 bases between them. The CDR3 consists of 15 residues. Germline values: CDR1 GTSNPN, CDR2 SVGIG (reference sequence).

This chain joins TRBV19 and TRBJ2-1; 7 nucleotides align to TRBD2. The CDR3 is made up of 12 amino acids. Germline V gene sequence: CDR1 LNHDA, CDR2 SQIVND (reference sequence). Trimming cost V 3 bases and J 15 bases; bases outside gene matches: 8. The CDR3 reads CASSIGGTNPFF. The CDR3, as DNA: TGTGCCAGTAGTATCGGAGGGACTAACCCGTTCTTC.

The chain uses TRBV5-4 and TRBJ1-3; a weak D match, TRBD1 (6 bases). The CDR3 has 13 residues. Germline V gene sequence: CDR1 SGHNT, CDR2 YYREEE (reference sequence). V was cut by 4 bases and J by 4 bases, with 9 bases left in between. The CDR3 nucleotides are TGTGCCAGCAGCACAGGGTTGGGAAACACCATATATTTT. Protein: CASSTGLGNTIYF.

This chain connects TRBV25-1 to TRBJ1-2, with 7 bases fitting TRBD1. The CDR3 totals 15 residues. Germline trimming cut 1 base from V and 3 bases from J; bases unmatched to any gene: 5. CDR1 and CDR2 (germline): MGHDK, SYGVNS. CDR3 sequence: CASSEFTGDYYGYTF. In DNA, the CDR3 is TGTGCCAGCAGTGAATTTACAGGGGACTACTATGGCTACACCTTC.

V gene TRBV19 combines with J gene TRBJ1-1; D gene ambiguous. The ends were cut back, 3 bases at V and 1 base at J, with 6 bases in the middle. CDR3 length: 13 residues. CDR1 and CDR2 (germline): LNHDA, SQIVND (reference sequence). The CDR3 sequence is CASSMYRNTEAFF. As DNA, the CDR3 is TGTGCCAGTAGTATGTATAGGAACACTGAAGCTTTCTTT.

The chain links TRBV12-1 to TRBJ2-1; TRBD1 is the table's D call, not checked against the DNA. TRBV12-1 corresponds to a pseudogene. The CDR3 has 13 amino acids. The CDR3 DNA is TGTGCCAGCAGCAAAGACAGGTACAATGAGCAGTTCTTC. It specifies CASSKDRYNEQFF.

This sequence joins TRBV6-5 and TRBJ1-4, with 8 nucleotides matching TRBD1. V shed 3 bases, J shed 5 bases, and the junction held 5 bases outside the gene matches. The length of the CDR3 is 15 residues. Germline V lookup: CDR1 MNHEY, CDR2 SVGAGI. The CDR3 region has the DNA TGTGCCAGCAGTTATTCCGGGACAGGAAATGAAAAACTGTTTTTT. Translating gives CASSYSGTGNEKLFF.

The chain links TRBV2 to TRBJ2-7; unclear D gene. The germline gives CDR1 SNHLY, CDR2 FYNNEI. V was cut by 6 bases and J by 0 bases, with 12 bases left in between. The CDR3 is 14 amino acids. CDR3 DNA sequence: TGTGCCAGCAGCCAGGCTACGAGCTCCTACGAGCAGTACGTC. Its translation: CASSQATSSYEQYV.

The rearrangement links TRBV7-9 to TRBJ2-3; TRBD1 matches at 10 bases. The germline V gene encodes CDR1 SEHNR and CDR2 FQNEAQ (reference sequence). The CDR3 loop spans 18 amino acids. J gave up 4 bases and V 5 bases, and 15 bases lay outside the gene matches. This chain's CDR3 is CASSRHLPGQGKPDTQYF. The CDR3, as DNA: TGTGCCAGCAGCCGACACCTTCCGGGACAGGGGAAACCAGATACGCAGTATTTT.

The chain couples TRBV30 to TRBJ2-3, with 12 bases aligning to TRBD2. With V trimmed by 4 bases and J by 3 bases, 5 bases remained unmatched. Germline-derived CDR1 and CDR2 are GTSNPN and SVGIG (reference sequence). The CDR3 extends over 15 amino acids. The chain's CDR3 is CAWNRLAGVTDTQYF. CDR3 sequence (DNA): TGTGCCTGGAATAGACTAGCGGGAGTAACAGATACGCAGTATTTT. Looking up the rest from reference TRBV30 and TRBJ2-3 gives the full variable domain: SQTIHQWPATLVQPVGSPLSLECTVEGTSNPNLYWYRQAAGRGLQLLFYSVGIGQISSEVPQNLSASRPQDRQFILSSKKLLLSDSGFYLCAWNRLAGVTDTQYFGPGTRLTVL.

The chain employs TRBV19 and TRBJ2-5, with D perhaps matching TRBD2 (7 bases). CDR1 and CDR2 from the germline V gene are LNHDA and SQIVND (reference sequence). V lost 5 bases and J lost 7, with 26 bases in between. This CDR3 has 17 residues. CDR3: CASSSPGGGASEWTQYF. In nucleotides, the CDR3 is TGTGCCAGTAGTTCCCCTGGGGGGGGCGCATCTGAATGGACCCAGTACTTC.

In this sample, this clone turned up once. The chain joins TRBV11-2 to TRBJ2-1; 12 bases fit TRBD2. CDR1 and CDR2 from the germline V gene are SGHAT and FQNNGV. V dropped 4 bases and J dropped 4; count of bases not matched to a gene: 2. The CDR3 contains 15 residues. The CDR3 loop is CASSSGLAGYNEQFF. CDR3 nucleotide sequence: TGTGCCAGCAGCTCGGGACTAGCGGGTTACAATGAGCAGTTCTTC.

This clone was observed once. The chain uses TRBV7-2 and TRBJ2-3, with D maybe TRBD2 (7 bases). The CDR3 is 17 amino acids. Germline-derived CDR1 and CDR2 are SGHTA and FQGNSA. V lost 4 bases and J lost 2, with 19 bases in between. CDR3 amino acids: CASSSGLWGGATDTQYF. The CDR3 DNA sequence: TGTGCCAGCAGCTCCGGGTTGTGGGGGGGGGCCACAGATACGCAGTATTTT.